This TCR beta chain was identified during a study of T-cell reconstitution after alpha-beta-depleted transplantation in children (dated by TCRdb to about 2016). Study-wide context: Using TCR repertoire profiling, the study quantitatively followed how T-cell immune reconstitution unfolded in children after TCRalphabeta/CD19-depleted allogeneic hematopoietic cell transplantation.

Library method: PCR. The sample was run on an Illumina HiSeq 2500. To normalize quantification of the TCRbeta repertoire, the TCR libraries were built with molecular barcoding that relied on unique molecular identifiers. The public sequencing data were trimmed at Q25 with fastp and processed into clonotypes with MiXCR by TCRdb, which kept only in-frame beta chains. Each entry is one CDR3 protein sequence, shown with its most common DNA and genes. In this sample the table shows some 590,000 distinct CDR3 sequences, 10% of which occur a single time. The ten largest make up around 4% of the sample. Of note for this clonotype: Its antigen is still unknown. The input lacks base qualities; no much larger clone sits a single base away.

CDR1 and CDR2 (MGHDK, SYGVNS) derive from the germline V gene. From the cysteine up to the phenylalanine, the CDR3 has a length of 16 residues. CDR3 DNA is the only sequence kept; it has 48 bases, read in frame from the first base. V and J lose 2 bases and 1 base, and a span of 13 bases separates them. The specimen was PBMCs from the stem cell graft donor, collected from the stem cell graft. This TCR came from a human donor who donated a stem cell graft to a child with acute myeloid leukemia. Recombination linked TRBV25-1 to TRBJ2-3, with a tentative D gene TRBD2 over 6 matching bases. The CDR3 reads CASSEDSGGGTDTQYF. The DNA reads as follows: TGTGCCAGCAGTGAAGATAGCGGTGGGGGCACAGATACGCAGTATTTT.